The source of this T cell receptor beta chain is a study of blood T cells in healthy people across ages. V gave up 1 base and J gave up 7 bases, with 13 bases separating them. The V gene's germline CDR1 is SQVTM and CDR2 ANQGSEA. The CDR3 has 13 amino acids. Next came a second PCR, run for about 7 to 12 cycles, which used a sample-barcoded 5' primer along with a J-beta primer mix. TCRdb called the 5' RACE reads again in MiXCR, with one record for every CDR3 protein. The table has fewer than 1,000,000 distinct CDR3 sequences, 40% to 50% seen once. The sample was blood. The J gene is TRBJ1-1, the V gene TRBV29-1; D unresolved. This TCR derives from a man in his fifties or sixties in good health. CDR3 coding DNA: TGCAGCGTTGAAGCCCCCAGCAGCCGTGAAGCTTTCTTT. Translated: CSVEAPSSREAFF. Based on the CDR3 plus reference TRBV29-1 and TRBJ1-1, the full variable domain is SAVISQKPSRDICQRGTSLTIQCQVDSQVTMMFWYRQQPGQSLTLIATANQGSEATYESGFVIDKFPISRPNLTFSTLTVSNMSPEDSSIYLCSVEAPSSREAFFGQGTRLTVV.